This T cell receptor (beta chain) was sequenced in a study of T cell responses to AZD1222 COVID-19 vaccine. The study's findings and limits: The span of vaccine-associated CD4 TCRs extended across spike, with dominance at 160-218 and 743-854. Recipients of AZD1222 seropositive at baseline numbered only 6 or 7.

Clones were read by immunoSEQ multiplex PCR, and TCRdb kept only the in-frame ones, dropping some. The sample has about 150,000 clones; 86% are singletons. Comments on this clone: Antigen specificity is unknown. A junction boundary mismatches the germline segment, possibly from a read error.

The CDR3 runs to 11 residues. Germline V gene sequence: CDR1 DFQATT, CDR2 SNEGSKA (reference sequence). The rearrangement links TRBV20-1 to TRBJ1-4; D uncertain. The TCR originated in an adult in good health. The sample was peripheral blood, taken on day 0 of MenACWY control vaccination. This chain's CDR3 is CSASNSGYEVF. The CDR3 DNA reads as TGCAGTGCTTCTAATTCCGGGTATGAGGTTTTT.